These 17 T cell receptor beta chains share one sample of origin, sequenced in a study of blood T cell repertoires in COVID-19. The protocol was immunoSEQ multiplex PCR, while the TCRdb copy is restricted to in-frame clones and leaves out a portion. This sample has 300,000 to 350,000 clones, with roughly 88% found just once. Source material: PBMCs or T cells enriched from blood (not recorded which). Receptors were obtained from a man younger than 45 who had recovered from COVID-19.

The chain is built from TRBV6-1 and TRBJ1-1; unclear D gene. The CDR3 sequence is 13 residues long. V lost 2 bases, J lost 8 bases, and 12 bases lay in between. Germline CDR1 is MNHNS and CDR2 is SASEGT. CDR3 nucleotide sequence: TGTGCCAGCAGTGAAATAGGAGGTGTGGAAGCTTTCTTT. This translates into CASSEIGGVEAFF.

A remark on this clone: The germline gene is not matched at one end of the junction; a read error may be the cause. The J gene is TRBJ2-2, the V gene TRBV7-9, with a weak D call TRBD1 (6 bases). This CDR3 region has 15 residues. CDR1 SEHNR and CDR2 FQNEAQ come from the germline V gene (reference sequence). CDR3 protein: CASSLGDTNTGELFF. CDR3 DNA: TGTGCCAGCAGTTTAGGGGACACCAACACCGGGGAGCTGTTTTTT. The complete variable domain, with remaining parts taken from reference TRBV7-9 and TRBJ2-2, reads DTGVSQNPRHKITKRGQNVTFRCDPISEHNRLYWYRQTLGQGPEFLTYFQNEAQLEKSRLLSDRFSAERPKGSFSTLEIQRTEQGDSAMYLCASSLGDTNTGELFFGEGSRLTVL.

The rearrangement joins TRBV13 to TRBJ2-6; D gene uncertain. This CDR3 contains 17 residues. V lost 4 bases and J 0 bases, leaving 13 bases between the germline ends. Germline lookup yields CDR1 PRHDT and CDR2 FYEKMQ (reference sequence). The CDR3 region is CASSYGIFSSGANVLTF. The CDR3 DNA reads TGTGCCAGCAGCTACGGTATCTTTAGCTCTGGGGCCAACGTCCTGACTTTC.

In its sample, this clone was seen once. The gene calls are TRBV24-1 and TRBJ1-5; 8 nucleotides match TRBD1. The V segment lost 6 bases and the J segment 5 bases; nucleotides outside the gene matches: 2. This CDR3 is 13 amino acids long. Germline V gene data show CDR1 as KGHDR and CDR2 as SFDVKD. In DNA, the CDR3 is TGTGCCACCAGTCCACAGGGGGATCAGCCCCAGCATTTT. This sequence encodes CATSPQGDQPQHF.

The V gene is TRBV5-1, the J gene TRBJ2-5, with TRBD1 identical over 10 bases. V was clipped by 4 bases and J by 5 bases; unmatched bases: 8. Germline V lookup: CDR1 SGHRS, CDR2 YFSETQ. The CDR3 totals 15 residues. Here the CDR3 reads CASSTGQGEWETQYF. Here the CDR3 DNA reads TGCGCCAGCAGCACTGGACAGGGGGAGTGGGAGACCCAGTACTTC. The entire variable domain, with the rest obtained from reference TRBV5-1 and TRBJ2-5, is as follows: KAGVTQTPRYLIKTRGQQVTLSCSPISGHRSVSWYQQTPGQGLQFLFEYFSETQRNKGNFPGRFSGRQFSNSRSEMNVSTLELGDSALYLCASSTGQGEWETQYFGPGTRLLVL.

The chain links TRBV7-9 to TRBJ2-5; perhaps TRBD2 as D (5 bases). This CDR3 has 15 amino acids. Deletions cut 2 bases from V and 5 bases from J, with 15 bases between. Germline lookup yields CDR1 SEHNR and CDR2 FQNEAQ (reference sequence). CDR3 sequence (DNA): TGTGCCAGCAGCTTACTAGCCGAGACGGGCGAGACCCAGTACTTC. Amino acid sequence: CASSLLAETGETQYF.

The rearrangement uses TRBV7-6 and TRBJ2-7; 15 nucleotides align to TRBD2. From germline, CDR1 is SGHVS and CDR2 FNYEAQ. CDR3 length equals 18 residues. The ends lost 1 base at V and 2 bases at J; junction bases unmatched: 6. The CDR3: CASSLGTSGGAITYEQYF. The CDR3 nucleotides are TGTGCCAGCAGCTTAGGGACTAGCGGGGGGGCGATAACCTACGAGCAGTACTTC.

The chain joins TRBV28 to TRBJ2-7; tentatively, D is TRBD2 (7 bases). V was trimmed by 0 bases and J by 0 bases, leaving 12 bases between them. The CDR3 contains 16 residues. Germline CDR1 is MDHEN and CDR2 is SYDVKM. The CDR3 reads CASSLWGGLNSYEQYF. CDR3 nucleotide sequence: TGTGCCAGCAGTTTATGGGGGGGGCTAAACTCCTACGAGCAGTACTTC.

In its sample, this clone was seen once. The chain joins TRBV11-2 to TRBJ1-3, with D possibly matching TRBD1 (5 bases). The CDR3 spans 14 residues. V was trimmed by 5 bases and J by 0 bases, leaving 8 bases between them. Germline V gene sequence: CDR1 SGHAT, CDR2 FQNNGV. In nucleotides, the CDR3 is TGTGCCAGCAGCCCAGACAGCTCTGGAAACACCATATATTTT. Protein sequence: CASSPDSSGNTIYF.

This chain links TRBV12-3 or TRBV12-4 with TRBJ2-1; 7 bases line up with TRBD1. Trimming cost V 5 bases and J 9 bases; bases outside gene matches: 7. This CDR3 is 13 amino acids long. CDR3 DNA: TGTGCCAGCAGTCCTGGGACAGTAACTGAGCAGTTCTTC. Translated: CASSPGTVTEQFF.

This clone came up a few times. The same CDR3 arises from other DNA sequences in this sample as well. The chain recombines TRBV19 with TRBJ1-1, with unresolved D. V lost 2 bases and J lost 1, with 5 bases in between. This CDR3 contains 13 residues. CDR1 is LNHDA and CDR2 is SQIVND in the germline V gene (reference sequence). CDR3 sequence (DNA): TGTGCCAGTAGTATAACGGGGAACACTGAAGCTTTCTTT. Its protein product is CASSITGNTEAFF.

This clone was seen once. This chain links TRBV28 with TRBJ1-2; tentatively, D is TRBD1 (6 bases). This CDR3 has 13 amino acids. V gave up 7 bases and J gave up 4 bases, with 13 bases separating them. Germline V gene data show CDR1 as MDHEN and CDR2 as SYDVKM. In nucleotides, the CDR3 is TGTGCCAGCACCAAGGACAGCTTCTATGGCTACACCTTC. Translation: CASTKDSFYGYTF.

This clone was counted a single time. DNA of the CDR3: TGTGCCAGCAGTTTTACAGGCTCTGGGGCCAACGTCCTGACTTTC. This codes for CASSFTGSGANVLTF. V usage is TRBV28 and J usage is TRBJ2-6, with a possible D match to TRBD1 (5 bases). The CDR3 runs 15 residues. Trimming removed 3 bases at V and 0 bases at J, with 6 bases between. Germline lookup yields CDR1 MDHEN and CDR2 SYDVKM.

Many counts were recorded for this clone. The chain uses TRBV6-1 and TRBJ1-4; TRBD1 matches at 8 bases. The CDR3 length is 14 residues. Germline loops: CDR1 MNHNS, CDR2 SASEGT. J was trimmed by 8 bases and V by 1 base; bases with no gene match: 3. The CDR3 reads CASSEGTGYEKLFF. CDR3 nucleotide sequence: TGTGCCAGCAGTGAAGGGACAGGGTACGAAAAACTGTTTTTT.

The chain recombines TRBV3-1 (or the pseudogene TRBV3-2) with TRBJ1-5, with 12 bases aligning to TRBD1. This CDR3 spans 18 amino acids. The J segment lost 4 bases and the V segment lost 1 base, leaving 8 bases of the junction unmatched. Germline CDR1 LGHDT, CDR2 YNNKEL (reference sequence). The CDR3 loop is CASSQAGTGGFWNQPQHF. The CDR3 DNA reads TGTGCCAGCAGCCAAGCCGGGACAGGGGGCTTTTGGAATCAGCCCCAGCATTTT.

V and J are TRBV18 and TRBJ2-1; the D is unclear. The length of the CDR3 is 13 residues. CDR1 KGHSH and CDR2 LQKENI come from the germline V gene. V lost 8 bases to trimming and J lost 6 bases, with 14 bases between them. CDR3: CASVPPETNEQFF. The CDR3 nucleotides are TGTGCCAGCGTACCCCCAGAAACCAATGAGCAGTTCTTC.

Written as DNA, the CDR3 is TGTGCCAGCAGTTACCCAGGGAGGTCACCCCTCCACTTT. Amino acid sequence: CASSYPGRSPLHF. V gene TRBV6-5 combines with J gene TRBJ1-6, with D maybe TRBD1 (5 bases). Per the germline V gene, CDR1 is MNHEY and CDR2 is SVGAGI. The length of the CDR3 is 13 residues. V was shortened by 2 bases and J by 10 bases, with 9 bases between the two germline ends.